The 11 T cell receptor beta chains given below trace back to one sample, sequenced in a study of T cells in Graves' hyperthyroidism and ophthalmopathy. Amplified TCR beta CDR3 regions derived from RNA transcripts. RT-PCR in the first round (using the HTBI primer set) targeted the TCR CDR3. TCRdb re-derived calls from the multiplex PCR reads in MiXCR, one entry per CDR3 protein. The table includes under 350,000 distinct CDR3 sequences, about a sixth detected once. Sequenced: blood. These receptors originate from a woman aged 55-70 years with Graves' ophthalmopathy.

This chain uses TRBV30 with TRBJ2-7; 10 bases fit TRBD2. V was pared by 1 base and J by 3 bases, with 21 bases of the junction left unmatched. Germline CDR1 reads GTSNPN; CDR2 reads SVGIG (reference sequence). This CDR3 contains 20 residues. CDR3 bases: TGTGCCTGGAGTGATTTTCCAGGGCTAGCGGGAGCACGCCCGAACTACGAGCAGTACTTC. Amino acid sequence: CAWSDFPGLAGARPNYEQYF.

The J gene is TRBJ2-3, the V gene TRBV6-1; 9 positions match TRBD1. Germline V CDR1 and CDR2: MNHNS, SASEGT. This CDR3 contains 13 residues. With V trimmed by 10 bases and J by 2 bases, 4 bases remained unmatched. The CDR3 DNA sequence: TGTGCCACTGGGGACAGGGACACAGATACGCAGTATTTT. It translates to CATGDRDTDTQYF.

This clonotype was seen repeatedly, ten times or more. This chain connects TRBV3-1 to TRBJ2-7; D is unclear. Germline V lookup: CDR1 LGHDT, CDR2 YNNKEL (reference sequence). V was cut by 1 base and J by 2 bases, with 12 bases left in between. The CDR3 is 15 residues long. The CDR3 nucleotides are TGTGCCAGCAGCCAAGTCCCAGACACTACCTACGAGCAGTACTTC. Its protein is CASSQVPDTTYEQYF.

This clonotype was counted a few times. The rearrangement uses TRBV18 and TRBJ1-3; D might be TRBD1 (6 bases). The length of the CDR3 is 17 residues. The germline gives CDR1 KGHSH, CDR2 LQKENI. V dropped 3 bases and J dropped 0 bases, with 15 bases sitting between them. The CDR3 sequence is CASSPRGTSYSGNTIYF. CDR3 bases: TGTGCCAGCTCACCCCGCGGGACATCCTACTCTGGAAACACCATATATTTT.

This CDR3 is CASSRRERVTEAFF. Here the CDR3 DNA reads TGTGCCAGCAGCCGGAGAGAAAGGGTCACTGAAGCTTTCTTT. The rearrangement links TRBV9 to TRBJ1-1, with D hard to call. CDR3 length: 14 amino acids. Trimming pared 4 bases from V and 4 bases from J, leaving 14 bases between. Germline V CDR1 and CDR2: SGDLS, YYNGEE.

There are many counts of this clonotype. The chain uses TRBV4-1 and TRBJ2-7, with 11 bases lining up with TRBD2. The CDR3 totals 19 residues. Germline CDR1 and CDR2: MGHRA and YSYEKL. V gave up 2 bases and J gave up 1 base; unmatched junction bases: 13. The CDR3 loop is CASSQLRLAGRRGSYEQYF. The CDR3 DNA sequence: TGCGCCAGCAGCCAACTTAGACTAGCGGGACGGCGAGGTTCCTACGAGCAGTACTTC.

Ten or more counts support this clonotype. The genes are TRBV6-2 or TRBV6-3 and TRBJ1-2, with D possibly being TRBD1 (5 bases). CDR3 size: 12 residues. Germline V gene lookup returns CDR1 MNHEY and CDR2 SVGEGT. V was trimmed by 2 bases and J by 6 bases, leaving 7 bases between them. The CDR3 region is CASSYAGNGYTF. In DNA, the CDR3 is TGTGCCAGCAGTTACGCAGGGAATGGCTACACCTTC.

The chain links TRBV7-6 to TRBJ2-1; D is ambiguous. The ends were cut back, 2 bases at V and 9 bases at J, with 11 bases in the middle. This CDR3 region has 13 residues. Germline V gene data show CDR1 as SGHVS and CDR2 as FNYEAQ. The CDR3 here is CASSLNVAFEQFF. The CDR3, as DNA: TGTGCCAGCAGCTTAAATGTTGCGTTTGAGCAGTTCTTC.

The table lists this clonotype with a few counts. The rearrangement uses TRBV7-8 and TRBJ1-4; possible D gene TRBD1, 6 bases. The germline V and J ends were trimmed by 1 base and 8 bases, with 14 bases remaining between them. The CDR3 covers 15 residues. Per germline, CDR1 SGHVS and CDR2 FQNEAQ. The chain's CDR3 is CASSLVQGVEEKLFF. CDR3 nucleotides: TGTGCCAGCAGCTTAGTACAGGGAGTCGAGGAAAAACTGTTTTTT.

Concerning this clonotype itself: This may arise from a read error, as a much more abundant clone is one base away. V is TRBV7-2 and J is TRBJ1-1; 8 nucleotides agree with TRBD1. The CDR3 is made up of 14 amino acids. From germline, CDR1 is SGHTA and CDR2 FQGNSA. CDR3 coding DNA: TGTGCCGGCAGCTTCCAAGGACAGGGCAGTGAAGCTTTCTTT. Translation gives CAGSFQGQGSEAFF.

This clonotype has a count of ten or more. The chain joins TRBV28 to TRBJ1-2; 10 bases agree with TRBD1. The germline V gene has CDR1 MDHEN and CDR2 SYDVKM. The CDR3 totals 13 residues. V shed 4 bases, J shed 6 bases, and the junction held 2 bases outside the gene matches. The DNA of the CDR3 is TGTGCCAGCAGTTCGGGACAGGGGAATGGCTACACCTTC. As protein: CASSSGQGNGYTF.